Listed below are T cell receptor beta chains from one sample, sequenced in a study of blood T cell repertoires in COVID-19. Measured with immunoSEQ multiplex PCR; TCRdb has only the in-frame clones, and not every one. This repertoire shows about 180,000 clones, 85% to 90% found once; its top ten account for about 2.1%. Sequenced material: PBMCs or T cells enriched from blood (not recorded which). These TCRs come from a middle-aged woman with acute COVID-19. The CDR3 runs from the conserved cysteine through the conserved F or W. D genes are given only for firm matches. Expanded clones are given a class, and other clones once, few, many or no size at all.

abundance: once; v_gene: TRBV6-5; j_gene: TRBJ1-2; d_gene: TRBD1; CDR3nt: TGTGCCAGCAGTAGGGACAGGACTCACTTC; CDR3aa: CASSRDRTHF
abundance: .; v_gene: TRBV15; j_gene: TRBJ1-4; d_gene: TRBD1; CDR3nt: TGTGCCACCAGCAGAGCCTGGACAGGAGAAAATGAAAAACTGTTTTTT; CDR3aa: CATSRAWTGENEKLFF
abundance: .; v_gene: TRBV5-1; j_gene: TRBJ2-2; d_gene: .; CDR3nt: TGCGCCAGCAGCTCTGACGGAGGGTCCGGGGAGCTGTTTTTT; CDR3aa: CASSSDGGSGELFF
abundance: .; v_gene: TRBV5-1; j_gene: TRBJ1-2; d_gene: TRBD1; CDR3nt: TGCGCCAGCAGCTCGGGACAGTTCTATGGCTACACCTTC; CDR3aa: CASSSGQFYGYTF
abundance: .; v_gene: TRBV18; j_gene: TRBJ2-7; d_gene: .; CDR3nt: TGTGCCAGCTCACCGGCCCTGGCGGCCTCCTACGAGCAGTACTTC; CDR3aa: CASSPALAASYEQYF
abundance: once; v_gene: TRBV5-1; j_gene: TRBJ2-1; d_gene: .; CDR3nt: TGCGCCAGCAGCTCAGACTCCTTATACAATGAGCAGTTCTTC; CDR3aa: CASSSDSLYNEQFF
abundance: .; v_gene: TRBV5-6; j_gene: TRBJ2-7; d_gene: .; CDR3nt: TGTGCCAGCAGCACCGCACAGAGTGGTCGGGAGCAGTACTTC; CDR3aa: CASSTAQSGREQYF
abundance: few; v_gene: TRBV5-1; j_gene: TRBJ2-1; d_gene: TRBD2; CDR3nt: TGCGCCAGCAGCTTTAGCGGGGGGGCAAGCTCCTACAATGAGCAGTTCTTC; CDR3aa: CASSFSGGASSYNEQFF
abundance: .; v_gene: TRBV29-1; j_gene: TRBJ2-1; d_gene: TRBD2; CDR3nt: TGCAGCGCACCTCTCGGCGGGAGAGTGAATGAGCAGTTCTTC; CDR3aa: CSAPLGGRVNEQFF
abundance: .; v_gene: TRBV12-3/TRBV12-4; j_gene: TRBJ1-1; d_gene: .; CDR3nt: TGTGCCAGCAGCATGACAGAGAACACTGAAGCTTTCTTT; CDR3aa: CASSMTENTEAFF
abundance: .; v_gene: TRBV7-8; j_gene: TRBJ1-1; d_gene: TRBD1; CDR3nt: TGTGCCAGCAGCCGAGGACAGGTGAACACTGAAGCTTTCTTT; CDR3aa: CASSRGQVNTEAFF
abundance: .; v_gene: TRBV7-2; j_gene: TRBJ2-3; d_gene: TRBD2; CDR3nt: TGTGCCAGCAGCTTAGTCCTAGCGGGGGCCACAGATACGCAGTATTTT; CDR3aa: CASSLVLAGATDTQYF
abundance: .; v_gene: TRBV11-1; j_gene: TRBJ2-7; d_gene: TRBD2; CDR3nt: TGTGCCAGCAGCTTTCAGGGAGGGCCCTACGAGCAGTACTTC; CDR3aa: CASSFQGGPYEQYF
abundance: .; v_gene: TRBV5-1; j_gene: TRBJ2-5; d_gene: TRBD2; CDR3nt: TGCGCCAGCAGCCCTAATAGCGGGGATGGGGAGACCCAGTACTTC; CDR3aa: CASSPNSGDGETQYF
abundance: few; v_gene: TRBV5-1; j_gene: TRBJ2-7; d_gene: TRBD2; CDR3nt: TGCGCCAGCAGCTTGGGTCTAGCGGGGAGCTACGAGCAGTACTTC; CDR3aa: CASSLGLAGSYEQYF
abundance: .; v_gene: TRBV19; j_gene: TRBJ1-5; d_gene: .; CDR3nt: TGTGCCAGTAGTATTTCGACAGTTAGCAATCAGCCCCAGCATTTT; CDR3aa: CASSISTVSNQPQHF
abundance: .; v_gene: TRBV14; j_gene: TRBJ2-1; d_gene: .; CDR3nt: TGTGCCAGCAGCGAACAGGGCGTTGGTGAGCAGTTCTTC; CDR3aa: CASSEQGVGEQFF
abundance: .; v_gene: TRBV29-1; j_gene: TRBJ2-1; d_gene: TRBD2; CDR3nt: TGCAGCGTTGAAACGGTAGCGGGGCGTGTGGATGAGCAGTTCTTC; CDR3aa: CSVETVAGRVDEQFF
abundance: once; v_gene: TRBV5-5; j_gene: TRBJ2-7; d_gene: .; CDR3nt: TGTGCCAGCACTGCGGGACTCTCCTACGAGCAGTACTTC; CDR3aa: CASTAGLSYEQYF
abundance: .; v_gene: TRBV7-9; j_gene: TRBJ2-3; d_gene: TRBD2; CDR3nt: TGTGCCAGCAGCTCGGGACTAGCGGGAGGGCCCAGGGGCACAGATACGCAGTATTTT; CDR3aa: CASSSGLAGGPRGTDTQYF
abundance: .; v_gene: TRBV3-1/TRBV3-2; j_gene: TRBJ2-1; d_gene: .; CDR3nt: TGTGCCAGCAGCCAAGGGACAAAGCAGTTCTTC; CDR3aa: CASSQGTKQFF
abundance: .; v_gene: TRBV7-9; j_gene: TRBJ1-4; d_gene: .; CDR3nt: TGTGCCAGCAGCTTCTCTTCCGGGAACGGGGAAAAACTGTTTTTT; CDR3aa: CASSFSSGNGEKLFF
abundance: .; v_gene: TRBV5-1; j_gene: TRBJ1-6; d_gene: TRBD1; CDR3nt: TGCGCCAGCAGCTCGGGACAGGGGGAGTCACCCCTCCACTTT; CDR3aa: CASSSGQGESPLHF
abundance: .; v_gene: TRBV3-1/TRBV3-2; j_gene: TRBJ1-4; d_gene: .; CDR3nt: TGTGCCAGCAGCCAAGGTTCAGGGATATATGAAAAACTGTTTTTT; CDR3aa: CASSQGSGIYEKLFF
abundance: .; v_gene: TRBV28; j_gene: TRBJ1-2; d_gene: .; CDR3nt: TGTGCCAGCAGCGTACAGGGACGGAACTATGGCTACACCTTC; CDR3aa: CASSVQGRNYGYTF
abundance: .; v_gene: TRBV4-2; j_gene: TRBJ1-6; d_gene: TRBD1; CDR3nt: TGTGCCAGCAGCCAAGATTTAACAGGGGAGAATTCACCCCTCCACTTT; CDR3aa: CASSQDLTGENSPLHF
abundance: .; v_gene: TRBV3-1/TRBV3-2; j_gene: TRBJ1-2; d_gene: TRBD1; CDR3nt: TGTGCCAGCAGCCAAGAAACGGGACAGGTGGGCCTCTATGGCTACACCTTC; CDR3aa: CASSQETGQVGLYGYTF
abundance: .; v_gene: TRBV12-3/TRBV12-4; j_gene: TRBJ1-6; d_gene: TRBD1; CDR3nt: TGTGCCAGCAGTAGACAGGGTGGATCACCCCTCCACTTT; CDR3aa: CASSRQGGSPLHF
abundance: .; v_gene: TRBV19; j_gene: TRBJ2-1; d_gene: .; CDR3nt: TGTGCCAGTAGTATAGCTACACCGGGTCCCTACAATGAGCAGTTCTTC; CDR3aa: CASSIATPGPYNEQFF
abundance: few; v_gene: TRBV30; j_gene: TRBJ2-7; d_gene: TRBD2; CDR3nt: TGTGCCTGGAGTCGGACTAGCCTCCACGAGCAGTACTTC; CDR3aa: CAWSRTSLHEQYF
abundance: few; v_gene: TRBV7-9; j_gene: TRBJ1-1; d_gene: .; CDR3nt: TGTGCCAGCAGCTTAGCACAGAACACTGAAGCTTTCTTT; CDR3aa: CASSLAQNTEAFF
abundance: few; v_gene: TRBV7-3; j_gene: TRBJ2-2; d_gene: .; CDR3nt: TGTGCCAGCAGCGCTACCCCGAGCGGCACCGGGGAGCTGTTTTTT; CDR3aa: CASSATPSGTGELFF
abundance: .; v_gene: TRBV3-1/TRBV3-2; j_gene: TRBJ1-1; d_gene: TRBD1; CDR3nt: TGTGCCAGCAGCCCCTACAGGGGAAACATGAACACTGAAGCTTTCTTT; CDR3aa: CASSPYRGNMNTEAFF
abundance: .; v_gene: TRBV5-1; j_gene: TRBJ1-4; d_gene: .; CDR3nt: TGCGCCAGCAGCTTTGGCCAGAATGAAAAACTGTTTTTT; CDR3aa: CASSFGQNEKLFF
abundance: once; v_gene: TRBV3-1/TRBV3-2; j_gene: TRBJ2-5; d_gene: .; CDR3nt: TGTGCCAGCAGCCAAGATCCGGGGAAGACCCAGTACTTC; CDR3aa: CASSQDPGKTQYF
abundance: .; v_gene: TRBV19; j_gene: TRBJ1-5; d_gene: TRBD1; CDR3nt: TGTGCCAGTAGTTACCCCGGGCAGGGGGCTAGCAATCAGCCCCAGCATTTT; CDR3aa: CASSYPGQGASNQPQHF
abundance: .; v_gene: TRBV3-1/TRBV3-2; j_gene: TRBJ2-7; d_gene: TRBD1; CDR3nt: TGTGCCAGCAGCCCCCGTGGACAGGGGATCTCCTACGAGCAGTACTTC; CDR3aa: CASSPRGQGISYEQYF
abundance: .; v_gene: TRBV10-3; j_gene: TRBJ1-3; d_gene: .; CDR3nt: TGTGCCATCAGTGGCCCCGGGCGGACTGTCTCTGGAAACACCATATATTTT; CDR3aa: CAISGPGRTVSGNTIYF
abundance: .; v_gene: TRBV13; j_gene: TRBJ1-1; d_gene: .; CDR3nt: TGTGCCAGCAGCTTAGGGGGCCGGCGGGATCTTGAAGCTTTCTTT; CDR3aa: CASSLGGRRDLEAFF
abundance: .; v_gene: TRBV29-1; j_gene: TRBJ2-7; d_gene: TRBD2; CDR3nt: TGCAGCGTCGCGGGGGGGCTGGGCTACGAGCAGTACTTC; CDR3aa: CSVAGGLGYEQYF
abundance: .; v_gene: TRBV18; j_gene: TRBJ1-1; d_gene: .; CDR3nt: TGTGCCAGCTCACCACGGTTGGCGGGGGCTTTGAACACTGAAGCTTTCTTT; CDR3aa: CASSPRLAGALNTEAFF
abundance: .; v_gene: TRBV9; j_gene: TRBJ2-1; d_gene: .; CDR3nt: TGTGCCAGCGCCAATAGGGACTCTTCCTACAATGAGCAGTTCTTC; CDR3aa: CASANRDSSYNEQFF
abundance: .; v_gene: TRBV5-1; j_gene: TRBJ1-1; d_gene: TRBD1; CDR3nt: TGCGCCAGCAGCCCGGGACAGGGATCAATTATGAACACTGAAGCTTTCTTT; CDR3aa: CASSPGQGSIMNTEAFF
abundance: .; v_gene: TRBV28; j_gene: TRBJ1-1; d_gene: TRBD1; CDR3nt: TGTGCCAGCAGTTTCGGGACAGGCGACACTGAAGCTTTCTTT; CDR3aa: CASSFGTGDTEAFF
abundance: once; v_gene: TRBV5-4; j_gene: TRBJ1-3; d_gene: .; CDR3nt: TGTGCCAGCAGCTTAGCCGGGGTGACTGGAAACACCATATATTTT; CDR3aa: CASSLAGVTGNTIYF
abundance: .; v_gene: TRBV19; j_gene: TRBJ1-3; d_gene: .; CDR3nt: TGTGCCAGTAGTAAGGACAGCCGGCCTTTTTCTGGAAACACCATATATTTT; CDR3aa: CASSKDSRPFSGNTIYF
abundance: .; v_gene: TRBV4-2; j_gene: TRBJ2-7; d_gene: .; CDR3nt: TGTGCCAGCAGCCAAGGGTCGAACAGGGACTACTACGAGCAGTACTTC; CDR3aa: CASSQGSNRDYYEQYF
abundance: .; v_gene: TRBV20-1; j_gene: TRBJ1-1; d_gene: .; CDR3nt: TGCAGGGCGGGGGACGGAGGGGCTTTCTTT; CDR3aa: CRAGDGGAFF
abundance: .; v_gene: TRBV4-3; j_gene: TRBJ1-6; d_gene: TRBD1; CDR3nt: TGCGCCAGCAGCCAACTTCCTTGGGACAGGGGTGGTTCACCCCTCCACTTT; CDR3aa: CASSQLPWDRGGSPLHF
abundance: .; v_gene: TRBV27; j_gene: TRBJ2-2; d_gene: TRBD1; CDR3nt: TGTGCCAGCAGTTTATCGGGACAGGGGTACACCGGGGAGCTGTTTTTT; CDR3aa: CASSLSGQGYTGELFF
abundance: .; v_gene: TRBV6-2/TRBV6-3; j_gene: TRBJ2-3; d_gene: TRBD2; CDR3nt: TGTGCCAGCAGTTACTCGCAGGGACTAGCGGGAACAGATACGCAGTATTTT; CDR3aa: CASSYSQGLAGTDTQYF